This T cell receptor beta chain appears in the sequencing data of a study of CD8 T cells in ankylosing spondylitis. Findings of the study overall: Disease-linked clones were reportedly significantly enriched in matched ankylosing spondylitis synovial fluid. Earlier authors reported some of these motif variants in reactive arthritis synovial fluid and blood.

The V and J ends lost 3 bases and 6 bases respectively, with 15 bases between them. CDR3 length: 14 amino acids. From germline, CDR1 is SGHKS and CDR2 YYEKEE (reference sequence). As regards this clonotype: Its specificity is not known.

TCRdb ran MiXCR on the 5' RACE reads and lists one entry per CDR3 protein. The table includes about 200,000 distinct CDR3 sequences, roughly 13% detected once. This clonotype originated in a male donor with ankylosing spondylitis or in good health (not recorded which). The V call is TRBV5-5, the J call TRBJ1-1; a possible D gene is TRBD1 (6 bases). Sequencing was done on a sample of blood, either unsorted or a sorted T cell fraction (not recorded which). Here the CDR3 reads CASSWGRGAPEAFF. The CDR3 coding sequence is TGTGCCAGCAGCTGGGGCAGGGGCGCGCCTGAAGCTTTCTTT.